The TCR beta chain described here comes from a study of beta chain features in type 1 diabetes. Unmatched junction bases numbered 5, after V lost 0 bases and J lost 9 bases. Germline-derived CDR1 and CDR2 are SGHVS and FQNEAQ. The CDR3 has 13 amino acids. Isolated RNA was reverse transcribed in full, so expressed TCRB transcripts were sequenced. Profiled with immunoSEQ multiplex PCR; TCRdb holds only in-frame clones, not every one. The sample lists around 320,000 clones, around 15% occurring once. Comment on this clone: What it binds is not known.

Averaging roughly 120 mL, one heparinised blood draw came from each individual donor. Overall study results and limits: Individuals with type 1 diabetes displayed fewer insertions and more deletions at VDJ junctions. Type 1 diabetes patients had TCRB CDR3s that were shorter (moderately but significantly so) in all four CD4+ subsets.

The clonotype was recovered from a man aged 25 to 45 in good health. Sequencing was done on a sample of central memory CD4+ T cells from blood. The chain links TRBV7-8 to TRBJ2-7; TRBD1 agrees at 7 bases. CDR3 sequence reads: CASSLAEQGPQYF. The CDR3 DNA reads TGTGCCAGCAGCTTAGCGGAACAGGGGCCGCAGTACTTC.